One sample yielded the 21 T cell receptor beta chains listed below, sequenced in a study of T-cell memory formation after mild COVID-19. TCRdb re-derived calls from the 5' RACE reads in MiXCR, one entry per CDR3 protein. The sample carries roughly 550,000 distinct CDR3 sequences, roughly 20% recorded once. The sample comprised PBMCs or a T cell subset sorted from them (not recorded which). All receptors derive from an adult woman who had mild COVID-19 (a few samples of this study predate the infection). Cell type and time point are not known.

The CDR3 loop is CASSLVARDNSPLHF. DNA of the CDR3: TGTGCCAGCAGCTTGGTGGCAAGGGATAATTCACCCCTCCACTTT. V gene TRBV5-6 combines with J gene TRBJ1-6; D is unclear. The CDR3 covers 15 residues. The V end was cut by 0 bases, the J end by 5 bases, with 9 bases between. Germline V gene lookup returns CDR1 SGHDT and CDR2 YYEEEE.

This clonotype has just a few counts. The rearrangement joins TRBV5-1 to TRBJ2-6; 8 bases align to TRBD1. Germline V gene lookup returns CDR1 SGHRS and CDR2 YFSETQ. J was trimmed by 0 bases and V by 4 bases; bases with no gene match: 6. CDR3 length: 17 amino acids. The chain's CDR3 is CASSQDRDTSGANVLTF. In DNA form, the CDR3 reads TGCGCCAGCAGCCAGGACAGGGATACCTCTGGGGCCAACGTCCTGACTTTC.

This rearrangement joins TRBV9 to TRBJ2-2; 11 bases are a match to TRBD2. Per the germline V gene, CDR1 is SGDLS and CDR2 is YYNGEE. This CDR3 is built from 16 residues. V trimming: 2 bases; J trimming: 4 bases; junction bases outside the gene matches: 4. The CDR3 is CASSVTSGRGTGELFF. The CDR3 nucleotides are TGTGCCAGCAGCGTCACTAGCGGGAGAGGCACCGGGGAGCTGTTTTTT.

The V gene is TRBV15, the J gene TRBJ1-2; D unresolved. Looked up from germline, CDR1 is LNHNV and CDR2 is YYDKDF (reference sequence). Trimming took 5 bases from V and 3 from J, leaving 13 bases between them. The CDR3 is 14 residues long. In DNA, the CDR3 is TGTGCCACCAGCCCCTCCCGGGCCGACTATGGCTACACCTTC. This codes for CATSPSRADYGYTF.

The chain links TRBV12-3 or TRBV12-4 to TRBJ2-5, with 12 bases fitting TRBD1. After removal of 10 bases from V and 5 bases from J, the junction contained 5 bases not matched to a gene. The CDR3 covers 13 residues. The CDR3: CAIGTGGLETQYF. CDR3 nucleotides: TGTGCCATAGGGACAGGGGGCTTGGAGACCCAGTACTTC.

This clonotype was seen only a few times. The chain couples TRBV21-1 to TRBJ1-1; the table names TRBD1, a call not compared with the DNA. TRBV21-1 is described as a pseudogene. CDR3 length: 14 residues. The CDR3 protein is CASRIRDPNTEAFF. In nucleotides, the CDR3 is TGTGCCAGCAGGATACGGGACCCGAACACTGAAGCTTTCTTT.

The chain recombines TRBV7-3 with TRBJ2-3; D possibly corresponds to TRBD1 (5 bases). Trimming shortened V by 3 bases and J by 4 bases, and 11 bases separated the two germline ends. Germline CDR1 SGHTA, CDR2 FQGTGA. The CDR3 is 14 amino acids. The DNA for the CDR3 is TGTGCCAGCAGCTTTTCAGGGTTTTCAGATACGCAGTATTTT. Protein product: CASSFSGFSDTQYF. Combining the CDR3 with reference TRBV7-3 and TRBJ2-3 gives the whole variable domain GAGVSQTPSNKVTEKGKYVELRCDPISGHTALYWYRQSLGQGPEFLIYFQGTGAADDSGLPNDRFFAVRPEGSVSTLKIQRTERGDSAVYLCASSFSGFSDTQYFGPGTRLTVL.

This clonotype was counted only a few times. V usage is TRBV25-1 and J usage is TRBJ2-5; 8 bases fit TRBD1. Trimming removed 1 base from V and 5 bases from J; junction bases left unmatched: 6. This CDR3 is 15 amino acids long. Germline lookup yields CDR1 MGHDK and CDR2 SYGVNS. The CDR3 sequence: CASSEWQGARETQYF. Here the CDR3 DNA reads TGTGCCAGCAGTGAATGGCAGGGGGCAAGGGAGACCCAGTACTTC.

A few counts support this clonotype. The chain carries TRBV5-4 and TRBJ1-4; maybe TRBD1 (6 bases). The germline gives CDR1 SGHNT, CDR2 YYREEE (reference sequence). This CDR3 spans 14 amino acids. Trimming shortened V by 4 bases and J by 8 bases, and 15 bases separated the two germline ends. The CDR3 bases are TGTGCCAGCAGCAGACCGGGACAAGGCGAAAAACTGTTTTTT. It codes for CASSRPGQGEKLFF.

The V gene is TRBV29-1, the J gene TRBJ1-5, with 9 positions matching TRBD1. The germline V gene encodes CDR1 SQVTM and CDR2 ANQGSEA. V dropped 4 bases and J dropped 6; count of bases not matched to a gene: 1. The CDR3 is 12 amino acids. In DNA form, the CDR3 reads TGCAGCGTTGTGACAGGGGGTCAGCCCCAGCATTTT. Translated: CSVVTGGQPQHF.

This clonotype has just a few counts. This rearrangement joins TRBV9 to TRBJ2-3; D is unclear. The length of the CDR3 is 15 residues. V lost 4 bases and J 6 bases, leaving 18 bases between the germline ends. The germline gives CDR1 SGDLS, CDR2 YYNGEE. CDR3: CASSLKSRVTDTQYF. CDR3 nucleotides: TGTGCCAGCAGCCTCAAATCCCGGGTGACGGATACGCAGTATTTT.

This clonotype has a handful of counts. The rearrangement joins TRBV12-3 or TRBV12-4 to TRBJ2-7; possibly TRBD2 for D (5 bases). Deletions cut 6 bases from V and 6 bases from J, with 9 bases between. The CDR3 loop spans 11 amino acids. CDR3 DNA sequence: TGTGCCAGCAGCCGGGAATCCGAGCAGTACTTC. Translating it yields CASSRESEQYF.

The gene calls are TRBV4-1 and TRBJ1-2; 8 nucleotides match TRBD1. The germline gives CDR1 MGHRA, CDR2 YSYEKL. The J segment lost 0 bases and the V segment lost 10 bases, leaving 13 bases of the junction unmatched. The CDR3 sequence is 16 residues long. CDR3 coding DNA: TGCGCCACAGCACCGATGACAGGGGCCTCTAACTATGGCTACACCTTC. It specifies CATAPMTGASNYGYTF.

This clonotype has more than one count but fewer than ten. This chain uses TRBV10-2 with TRBJ1-6, with no clear D. Germline lookup yields CDR1 WSHSY and CDR2 SAAADI. This CDR3 is 13 amino acids long. The V end lost 7 bases, the J end lost 6 bases, and 10 bases lay between the germline ends. CDR3 DNA sequence: TGCGCCAGCAATAGGGAGATTAATTCACCCCTCCACTTT. Its protein is CASNREINSPLHF.

The V and J genes are TRBV6-6 and TRBJ2-1; TRBD2 aligns across 9 bases. In germline, CDR1 is MNHNY, CDR2 SVGAGI (reference sequence). The J segment lost 1 base and the V segment lost 11 bases, leaving 6 bases of the junction unmatched. The CDR3 contains 14 residues. In nucleotides, the CDR3 is TGTGCCTCGGGGCGGGAGGGATCCTACAATGAGCAGTTCTTC. This translates into CASGREGSYNEQFF.

This clonotype was counted only a few times. The gene calls are TRBV27 and TRBJ2-1; a weak D match, TRBD1 (6 bases). The CDR3 has 14 residues. The germline CDR1 and CDR2 sequences are MNHEY and SMNVEV (reference sequence). Trimming cost V 3 bases and J 5 bases, with 11 bases left between them. CDR3 residues: CASSFQGFDNEQFF. In DNA form, the CDR3 reads TGTGCCAGCAGTTTTCAGGGGTTCGACAATGAGCAGTTCTTC.

V gene TRBV4-1 combines with J gene TRBJ2-3, with D tentatively TRBD2 (5 bases). With 3 bases removed from V and 14 bases from J, the gap between germline ends came to 24 bases. From germline, CDR1 is MGHRA and CDR2 YSYEKL. This CDR3 has 15 residues. The CDR3 DNA reads TGCGCCAGCAGCCAGTGGATTCCTCCCCGGGAAACCCTGTATTTT. Its protein is CASSQWIPPRETLYF.

This chain connects TRBV18 to TRBJ1-6; 11 bases align to TRBD1. With V trimmed by 3 bases and J by 7 bases, 8 bases remained unmatched. Germline CDR1 reads KGHSH; CDR2 reads LQKENI. The CDR3 extends over 17 amino acids. CDR3 protein: CASSPYSRDRGNSPLHF. CDR3 coding DNA: TGTGCCAGCTCACCTTACAGCCGGGACAGGGGGAATTCACCCCTCCACTTT.

This clonotype was counted a few times. The V gene is TRBV4-2, the J gene TRBJ2-1; TRBD2 aligns across 7 bases. The V gene end was trimmed by 4 bases and the J gene end by 5 bases; junction bases not matched to a gene: 11. CDR3 length: 16 amino acids. CDR1 is LGHNA and CDR2 is YNFKEQ in the germline V gene. Written as DNA, the CDR3 is TGTGCCAGCAGCCGCACGAATAGCGGGTATAACAATGAGCAGTTCTTC. This gives the protein CASSRTNSGYNNEQFF.

The table lists this clonotype with a few counts. J is TRBJ1-1 and V is TRBV7-9, with unresolved D. CDR1 SEHNR and CDR2 FQNEAQ come from the germline V gene (reference sequence). The length of the CDR3 is 13 residues. V lost 6 bases and J 3 bases, leaving 11 bases between the germline ends. CDR3 sequence: CASSNTEDTEAFF. CDR3 DNA sequence: TGTGCCAGCAGTAATACAGAAGACACTGAAGCTTTCTTT.

The V gene is TRBV29-1, the J gene TRBJ2-5; the D gene is possibly TRBD1 (5 bases). CDR3 size: 13 residues. Germline V lookup: CDR1 SQVTM, CDR2 ANQGSEA. The V end was cut by 3 bases, the J end by 1 base, with 9 bases between. For the CDR3, the DNA is TGCAGCGTTGACAGGGCAGCCCAAGAGACCCAGTACTTC. Protein product: CSVDRAAQETQYF.